These 32 T cell receptor beta chains came from one sample sequenced in a study of cytomegalovirus exposure and HLA in healthy donors. Clones were read by immunoSEQ multiplex PCR, and TCRdb kept only the in-frame ones, dropping some. Among 120,000 or so clones listed, more than 95% were seen once. Sequencing was carried out using PBMCs. These receptors were collected from a man between 18 and 29 years old in good health and CMV-seronegative.

CDR3 sequence reads: CGVSEGTSGYNEQFF. DNA of the CDR3: TGTGGTGTCAGTGAAGGGACTAGCGGCTACAATGAGCAGTTCTTC. The rearrangement links TRBV6-1 to TRBJ2-1, with 11 bases that match TRBD2. Per germline, CDR1 MNHNS and CDR2 SASEGT. The CDR3 contains 15 residues.

The CDR3 DNA is TGTGCCAGCAGCTTCGGAGCGGTAGGAAGGGACGGGGAGCTGTTTTTT. Translation: CASSFGAVGRDGELFF. The rearrangement links TRBV7-2 to TRBJ2-2, with D possibly matching TRBD2 (5 bases). This CDR3 has 16 amino acids. CDR1 and CDR2 (germline): SGHTA, FQGNSA. V shed 3 bases and J shed 7 bases, with 18 bases lying between them.

Here the CDR3 reads CASSYRRSNTGELFF. CDR3 in DNA: TGTGCCAGCAGTTACCGGCGGTCGAACACCGGGGAGCTGTTTTTT. The gene calls are TRBV6-5 and TRBJ2-2, with unresolved D. The germline V and J ends were trimmed by 2 bases and 0 bases, with 7 bases remaining between them. This CDR3 has 15 amino acids. Germline V gives CDR1 MNHEY, CDR2 SVGAGI.

V gene TRBV11-2 combines with J gene TRBJ1-2, with D perhaps TRBD1 (6 bases). Trimming shortened V by 5 bases and J by 0 bases, and 16 bases separated the two germline ends. Per germline, CDR1 SGHAT and CDR2 FQNNGV. The CDR3 covers 16 residues. The chain's CDR3 is CASSASVTGTNYGYTF. The CDR3 coding sequence is TGTGCCAGCAGCGCTTCCGTGACAGGAACTAACTATGGCTACACCTTC.

The genes are TRBV29-1 and TRBJ1-1; 7 bases are a match to TRBD1. Germline V gene sequence: CDR1 SQVTM, CDR2 ANQGSEA. V shed 4 bases and J 3 bases; nucleotides not matched to a gene: 8. The CDR3 has 14 amino acids. DNA of the CDR3: TGCAGCGTTGGATGGAAACAGGGGCACACTGAAGCTTTCTTT. Its protein is CSVGWKQGHTEAFF.

The J gene is TRBJ2-7, the V gene TRBV9, with 13 bases lining up with TRBD2. There are 14 residues in the CDR3. Germline lookup yields CDR1 SGDLS and CDR2 YYNGEE. Trimming removed 3 bases from V and 4 bases from J; junction bases left unmatched: 1. The CDR3 spells CASSGLAGGYEQYF. CDR3 nucleotides: TGTGCCAGCAGCGGACTAGCGGGAGGTTACGAGCAGTACTTC.

This chain connects TRBV5-6 to TRBJ2-3; TRBD2 aligns across 8 bases. The CDR3 runs 16 residues. Germline assignment: CDR1 SGHDT and CDR2 YYEEEE. The V and J ends lost 4 bases and 4 bases, in that order; junction bases with no gene match: 11. The CDR3 nucleotides are TGTGCCAGCAGCCCGAGGTACGATAGCGGGGCAGATACGCAGTATTTT. Its protein is CASSPRYDSGADTQYF.

The chain links TRBV27 to TRBJ2-1, with TRBD2 matching 8 bases. J lost 5 bases, V lost 4 bases, and 7 bases had no gene match. The CDR3 totals 15 residues. The germline V gene has CDR1 MNHEY and CDR2 SMNVEV (reference sequence). This CDR3 is CASSSSGHPHNEQFF. The CDR3, as DNA: TGTGCCAGCAGTTCTAGCGGGCACCCTCACAATGAGCAGTTCTTC.

The chain combines TRBV7-2 with TRBJ2-1, with TRBD2 matching over 9 bases. Trimming at V came to 5 bases and at J to 0 bases, leaving 14 bases not matched to a gene. This CDR3 has 19 amino acids. Germline CDR1 and CDR2: SGHTA and FQGNSA. CDR3 protein: CASSPGGAGGLSSYNEQFF. The CDR3 region has the DNA TGTGCCAGCAGCCCAGGAGGAGCGGGAGGCCTGAGCTCCTACAATGAGCAGTTCTTC.

This sequence joins TRBV9 and TRBJ2-1; 10 positions match TRBD2. The junction had 5 bases not matched to a gene; V was cut back by 3 bases and J by 2 bases. Germline CDR1 and CDR2: SGDLS and YYNGEE. This CDR3 comprises 16 residues. CDR3 coding DNA: TGTGCCAGCAGCGGATCCGGGACTAGCGCCTACAATGAGCAGTTCTTC. It encodes CASSGSGTSAYNEQFF.

V and J are TRBV30 and TRBJ2-2, with 11 positions matching TRBD2. V gave up 7 bases and J gave up 5 bases; unmatched junction bases: 9. In germline, CDR1 is GTSNPN, CDR2 SVGIG (reference sequence). The CDR3 covers 15 residues. The CDR3 protein is CAYWPLAGGTGELFF. The CDR3 DNA reads TGTGCCTATTGGCCCCTAGCGGGAGGTACCGGGGAGCTGTTTTTT.

The chain couples TRBV5-4 to TRBJ1-1; TRBD1 aligns across 9 bases. The V gene's germline CDR1 is SGHNT and CDR2 YYREEE (reference sequence). J was trimmed by 7 bases and V by 4 bases; bases with no gene match: 8. The CDR3 has 14 residues. CDR3 protein: CASSLPGQGFEAFF. Written as DNA, the CDR3 is TGTGCCAGCAGCCTTCCGGGACAGGGCTTTGAAGCTTTCTTT.

V gene TRBV6-6 combines with J gene TRBJ2-7; 9 bases align to TRBD1. V dropped 6 bases and J dropped 2; count of bases not matched to a gene: 11. In germline, CDR1 is MNHNY, CDR2 SVGAGI (reference sequence). The CDR3 sequence is 16 residues long. CDR3 DNA: TGTGCCAGCAGCAACGCCCGGGACAGGGATACCTACGAGCAGTACTTC. Its protein is CASSNARDRDTYEQYF.

The chain links TRBV28 to TRBJ2-3; 8 bases line up with TRBD2. CDR1 is MDHEN and CDR2 is SYDVKM in the germline V gene. V shed 5 bases, J shed 6 bases, and the junction held 10 bases outside the gene matches. The CDR3 length is 15 residues. CDR3 nucleotide sequence: TGTGCCAGCAGTGTAGCCGCACGGGGGGGGGATACGCAGTATTTT. Amino acid sequence: CASSVAARGGDTQYF.

The V call is TRBV6-5, the J call TRBJ2-7, with 7 bases matching TRBD2. The germline CDR1 and CDR2 sequences are MNHEY and SVGAGI. V shed 6 bases, J shed 2 bases, and the junction held 7 bases outside the gene matches. The CDR3 covers 14 residues. CDR3 DNA sequence: TGTGCCAGCAGGCGAGCGGGGCTGCCCTACGAGCAGTACTTC. Translating it yields CASRRAGLPYEQYF.

The chain has TRBV6-4 and TRBJ1-2; 8 bases are shared with TRBD1. Germline CDR1 MRHNA, CDR2 SNTAGT. V was clipped by 3 bases and J by 5 bases; unmatched bases: 11. CDR3 length equals 16 residues. The CDR3 is CASSEIAGGAIYGYTF. CDR3 nucleotide sequence: TGTGCCAGCAGTGAAATCGCAGGGGGCGCAATTTATGGCTACACCTTC.

This sequence joins TRBV7-3 and TRBJ2-7; the match to TRBD1 covers 10 bases. Losses at the gene ends were 3 bases for V and 5 bases for J; bases not matched to a gene: 1. The germline gives CDR1 SGHTA, CDR2 FQGTGA. This CDR3 has 13 residues. In nucleotides, the CDR3 is TGTGCCAGCAGCTTGACAGGGGGCGACGAGCAGTACTTC. This sequence encodes CASSLTGGDEQYF.

The chain employs TRBV2 and TRBJ2-3; 16 bases map to TRBD2. The trim removed 6 bases at V and 4 bases at J, leaving 7 bases unmatched. Germline lookup yields CDR1 SNHLY and CDR2 FYNNEI. The CDR3 is made up of 17 amino acids. The CDR3 spells CASSPLGLAGGPDTQYF. In DNA, the CDR3 is TGTGCCAGCAGCCCATTGGGACTAGCGGGAGGGCCAGATACGCAGTATTTT.

The J gene is TRBJ2-7, the V gene TRBV7-9; D gene ambiguous. Trimming left V 4 bases short and J 5 bases short, with 6 bases between. The CDR3 has 11 amino acids. Germline V gene lookup returns CDR1 SEHNR and CDR2 FQNEAQ (reference sequence). The CDR3 sequence is CASSSINEQYF. CDR3 in DNA: TGTGCCAGCAGCTCTATTAACGAGCAGTACTTC.

The chain combines TRBV5-1 with TRBJ2-2, with 10 positions matching TRBD2. CDR3 length: 18 residues. Trimming cost V 5 bases and J 0 bases; bases outside gene matches: 10. The germline V gene has CDR1 SGHRS and CDR2 YFSETQ. The CDR3 coding sequence is TGCGCCAGCAGTTACGGGACTAGCGCCTCTACGAACACCGGGGAGCTGTTTTTT. Protein: CASSYGTSASTNTGELFF.

CDR3: CASTPDRSNQPQHF. CDR3 DNA sequence: TGTGCCAGTACTCCGGACAGAAGCAATCAGCCCCAGCATTTT. The V call is TRBV19, the J call TRBJ1-5, with D tentatively TRBD1 (6 bases). Germline V CDR1 and CDR2: LNHDA, SQIVND (reference sequence). Trimming left V 7 bases short and J 1 base short, with 11 bases between. This CDR3 has 14 residues.

This sequence joins TRBV27 and TRBJ2-7; tentatively, D is TRBD2 (6 bases). V lost 7 bases and J 0 bases, leaving 13 bases between the germline ends. The germline gives CDR1 MNHEY, CDR2 SMNVEV (reference sequence). This CDR3 spans 14 amino acids. The CDR3 bases are TGTGCCAGCACCCGGGGTAGCGGCTCCTACGAGCAGTACTTC. Amino acids: CASTRGSGSYEQYF.

This chain connects TRBV6-4 to TRBJ2-3; tentative D call: TRBD2 (6 bases). There are 13 residues in the CDR3. V lost 6 bases and J 5 bases, leaving 12 bases between the germline ends. Per germline, CDR1 MRHNA and CDR2 SNTAGT. Here the CDR3 DNA reads TGTGCCAGCAGGTGGGGACTGGGAGATACGCAGTATTTT. Protein sequence: CASRWGLGDTQYF.

J is TRBJ1-5 and V is TRBV7-2; D unresolved. The CDR3 spans 14 residues. V was cut by 1 base and J by 7 bases, with 11 bases left in between. CDR1 is SGHTA, CDR2 FQGNSA, per germline. The CDR3 reads CASSLGPEVQPQHF. The CDR3, as DNA: TGTGCCAGCAGCTTAGGCCCCGAGGTCCAGCCCCAGCATTTT.

V gene TRBV27 combines with J gene TRBJ2-3, with D perhaps matching TRBD2 (6 bases). The CDR3 has 16 amino acids. From germline, CDR1 is MNHEY and CDR2 SMNVEV (reference sequence). Trimming removed 1 base from V and 0 bases from J, with 11 bases in between. CDR3: CASSLWGGGSTDTQYF. In DNA form, the CDR3 reads TGTGCCAGCAGTTTATGGGGCGGAGGGAGCACAGATACGCAGTATTTT.

The chain couples TRBV29-1 to TRBJ2-1; 11 bases agree with TRBD1. CDR1 and CDR2 (germline): SQVTM, ANQGSEA. V dropped 2 bases and J dropped 0; count of bases not matched to a gene: 6. This CDR3 comprises 17 residues. The CDR3 spells CSVERDRGFSSYNEQFF. CDR3 nucleotides: TGCAGCGTTGAACGGGACAGGGGGTTTAGCTCCTACAATGAGCAGTTCTTC.

The chain is built from TRBV27 and TRBJ2-7; 8 positions match TRBD2. Trimming removed 2 bases from V and 2 bases from J; junction bases left unmatched: 5. This CDR3 has 15 residues. The germline gives CDR1 MNHEY, CDR2 SMNVEV (reference sequence). CDR3 sequence reads: CASSLNGRAPYEQYF. CDR3 sequence (DNA): TGTGCCAGCAGTTTAAACGGGAGGGCCCCCTACGAGCAGTACTTC.

The gene calls are TRBV30 and TRBJ2-7; no reliable D call. The CDR3 spans 12 residues. The V end was cut by 0 bases, the J end by 3 bases, with 6 bases between. Looked up from germline, CDR1 is GTSNPN and CDR2 is SVGIG (reference sequence). CDR3 amino acids: CAWSVPRYEQYF. CDR3 DNA: TGTGCCTGGAGTGTACCGCGCTACGAGCAGTACTTC.

The V call is TRBV9, the J call TRBJ2-7; 10 bases agree with TRBD1. Germline CDR1 reads SGDLS; CDR2 reads YYNGEE. CDR3 length: 14 residues. With 3 bases clipped from V and 5 bases from J, the junction kept 5 bases outside the gene matches. This CDR3 is CASSGDRGGHEQYF. The CDR3 DNA sequence: TGTGCCAGCAGCGGGGACAGGGGAGGACACGAGCAGTACTTC.

This clone has only one observation. The CDR3 loop reads CASSWNGGNQPQHF. DNA for the CDR3: TGTGCCAGTAGTTGGAACGGGGGAAATCAGCCCCAGCATTTT. The genes are TRBV19 and TRBJ1-5, with TRBD1 as a possible D gene (5 bases). The V gene lost 5 bases and the J gene lost 4 bases, with 12 bases spanning the gap. The V gene's germline CDR1 is LNHDA and CDR2 SQIVND (reference sequence). This CDR3 spans 14 amino acids.

This sequence joins TRBV28 and TRBJ2-5; possible D gene TRBD2, 7 bases. The CDR3 covers 15 residues. The V gene lost 2 bases and the J gene lost 4 bases, with 14 bases spanning the gap. Per germline, CDR1 MDHEN and CDR2 SYDVKM. CDR3 loop: CASSLIGGGGETQYF. The CDR3 DNA is TGTGCCAGCAGTTTAATCGGAGGGGGGGGAGAGACCCAGTACTTC.

This clone was recorded only once. The chain has TRBV2 and TRBJ2-3, with 9 positions matching TRBD2. V trimming: 9 bases; J trimming: 6 bases; junction bases outside the gene matches: 7. CDR3 length equals 13 residues. Germline V lookup: CDR1 SNHLY, CDR2 FYNNEI. This CDR3 reads CARLGREGDTQYF. In DNA, the CDR3 is TGTGCCAGGCTGGGGCGGGAGGGCGATACGCAGTATTTT. Using reference TRBV2 and TRBJ2-3 for the parts outside the CDR3, the full variable domain is EPEVTQTPSHQVTQMGQEVILRCVPISNHLYFYWYRQILGQKVEFLVSFYNNEISEKSEIFDDQFSVERPDGSNFTLKIRSTKLEDSAMYFCARLGREGDTQYFGPGTRLTVL.